The 17 T cell receptor beta chains below come from one sample, sequenced in a study of T cell responses to AZD1222 COVID-19 vaccine. The data were produced by immunoSEQ multiplex PCR, yet TCRdb's version contains in-frame clones alone and is incomplete. In the table there are 150,000 to 200,000 clones, 85% to 90% of which are singletons. The specimen was peripheral blood, collected 28 days after the second dose of the MenACWY control vaccine. The receptors shown here come from an adult who received the MenACWY meningococcal vaccine as a control.

The CDR3 DNA is TGTGCCAGCGGGCCCCACGACAGGGCGGACACCATATATTTT. Translating gives CASGPHDRADTIYF. The genes are TRBV28 and TRBJ1-3, with 7 bases lining up with TRBD1. In germline, CDR1 is MDHEN, CDR2 SYDVKM. The CDR3 is 14 residues long. Trimming at V came to 8 bases and at J to 8 bases, leaving 12 bases not matched to a gene.

V usage is TRBV29-1 and J usage is TRBJ2-5; a possible D gene is TRBD1 (6 bases). Germline V lookup: CDR1 SQVTM, CDR2 ANQGSEA. The CDR3 runs to 14 residues. V lost 2 bases and J 1 base, leaving 11 bases between the germline ends. CDR3 DNA: TGCAGCGTTGAACATGGGACACCCCAAGAGACCCAGTACTTC. Protein product: CSVEHGTPQETQYF. Based on the CDR3 plus reference TRBV29-1 and TRBJ2-5, the full variable domain is SAVISQKPSRDICQRGTSLTIQCQVDSQVTMMFWYRQQPGQSLTLIATANQGSEATYESGFVIDKFPISRPNLTFSTLTVSNMSPEDSSIYLCSVEHGTPQETQYFGPGTRLLVL.

The V and J genes are TRBV11-2 and TRBJ2-7, with D perhaps being TRBD1 or TRBD2 (6 bases each). Trimming left V 7 bases short and J 4 bases short, with 20 bases between. In germline, CDR1 is SGHAT, CDR2 FQNNGV. The CDR3 runs 15 residues. This CDR3 reads CASNPKGGGAYEQYF. DNA of the CDR3: TGTGCCAGCAATCCCAAGGGGGGAGGAGCTTACGAGCAGTACTTC.

This chain connects TRBV7-8 to TRBJ1-5, with a tentative D call TRBD1 (6 bases). This CDR3 is built from 15 residues. Germline V gives CDR1 SGHVS, CDR2 FQNEAQ. V shed 1 base and J shed 4 bases, with 11 bases lying between them. CDR3: CASSLGQGPNQPQHF. The DNA for the CDR3 is TGTGCCAGCAGCTTAGGTCAGGGGCCGAATCAGCCCCAGCATTTT.

The CDR3 coding sequence is TGTGCCAGTAGTAACAGTCCTACCTACGAGCAGTACTTC. It yields the protein CASSNSPTYEQYF. The rearrangement joins TRBV19 to TRBJ2-7, with D hard to call. The CDR3 runs to 13 residues. Trimming stripped 4 bases from V and 2 bases from J, with 9 bases between. Germline CDR1 is LNHDA and CDR2 is SQIVND (reference sequence). The variable domain in full, completed from reference TRBV19 and TRBJ2-7, reads DGGITQSPKYLFRKEGQNVTLSCEQNLNHDAMYWYRQDPGQGLRLIYYSQIVNDFQKGDIAEGYSVSREKKESFPLTVTSAQKNPTAFYLCASSNSPTYEQYFGPGTRLTVT.

This clone has more than one count but fewer than ten. The gene calls are TRBV28 and TRBJ1-2, with D perhaps matching TRBD1 (5 bases). Germline CDR1 is MDHEN and CDR2 is SYDVKM. This CDR3 has 14 amino acids. V was trimmed by 6 bases and J by 1 base, leaving 12 bases between them. The CDR3 here is CASREGTFNYGYTF. CDR3 DNA: TGTGCCAGCAGAGAAGGGACCTTTAACTATGGCTACACCTTC.

This clone appeared a single time. This chain connects TRBV3-1 (or the pseudogene TRBV3-2) to TRBJ2-5; D gene uncertain. Germline V gene data show CDR1 as LGHDT and CDR2 as YNNKEL (reference sequence). Trimming left V 1 base short and J 7 bases short, with 7 bases between. The CDR3 is made up of 12 amino acids. This CDR3 reads CASSQGGMTQYF. CDR3 DNA sequence: TGTGCCAGCAGCCAAGGCGGCATGACCCAGTACTTC.

J is TRBJ1-5 and V is TRBV28; maybe TRBD1 (6 bases). V lost 6 bases, J lost 6 bases, and 6 bases lay in between. The germline gives CDR1 MDHEN, CDR2 SYDVKM. This CDR3 is built from 11 residues. CDR3 nucleotides: TGTGCCAGCAGCAGGGGTCAGCCCCAGCATTTT. As protein: CASSRGQPQHF.

V gene TRBV19 combines with J gene TRBJ1-2; TRBD1 might be the D (6 bases). The CDR3 covers 16 residues. Germline lookup yields CDR1 LNHDA and CDR2 SQIVND (reference sequence). V was shortened by 5 bases and J by 4 bases, with 20 bases between the two germline ends. The CDR3 DNA follows: TGTGCCAGTAGTTTCAAAGGAGACAGGTTCTTCTATGGCTACACCTTC. Its protein product is CASSFKGDRFFYGYTF.

This clone was observed once. The chain is built from TRBV6-5 and TRBJ2-1; the D gene is possibly TRBD2 (6 bases). The ends were cut back, 2 bases at V and 4 bases at J, with 6 bases in the middle. The germline gives CDR1 MNHEY, CDR2 SVGAGI. The CDR3 runs to 13 residues. Written as DNA, the CDR3 is TGTGCCAGCAGTTACCGGGGGTACAATGAGCAGTTCTTC. Translated, it gives CASSYRGYNEQFF.

The genes are TRBV14 and TRBJ1-1; D is possibly TRBD1 (5 bases). This CDR3 has 14 residues. Trimming left V 1 base short and J 8 bases short, with 14 bases between. Per the germline V gene, CDR1 is SGHDN and CDR2 is FVKESK. This CDR3 reads CASSQAGHGGEAFF. The CDR3, as DNA: TGTGCCAGCAGCCAAGCCGGTCACGGGGGGGAAGCTTTCTTT.

The chain recombines TRBV12-3 or TRBV12-4 with TRBJ1-5, with D possibly TRBD1 on 5 matching bases. V lost 6 bases and J 7 bases, leaving 13 bases between the germline ends. The CDR3 is made up of 13 amino acids. CDR3 loop: CASSPMEGQPQHF. The CDR3 nucleotides are TGTGCCAGCAGCCCCATGGAGGGGCAGCCCCAGCATTTT.

The V call is TRBV7-9, the J call TRBJ1-2; D is uncertain. Germline loops: CDR1 SEHNR, CDR2 FQNEAQ (reference sequence). This CDR3 is 15 amino acids long. Trimming took 0 bases from V and 0 from J, leaving 8 bases between them. The DNA for the CDR3 is TGTGCCAGCAGCTTAGCAGGCGGCGCTAACTATGGCTACACCTTC. Its translation: CASSLAGGANYGYTF.

This clone has a single count. The rearrangement links TRBV10-3 to TRBJ1-2; D is unresolved. CDR1 ENHRY and CDR2 SYGVKD come from the germline V gene. Trimming removed 4 bases from V and 4 bases from J, with 13 bases in between. This CDR3 has 14 residues. CDR3 DNA sequence: TGTGCCATCAGTGGAGAAGGGAGCGGCTATGGCTACACCTTC. This sequence encodes CAISGEGSGYGYTF.

The chain joins TRBV5-1 to TRBJ2-7; tentatively, D is TRBD1 (5 bases). The CDR3 has 13 amino acids. Trimming took off 4 bases at V and 2 bases at J, with 10 bases between the two ends. Germline V gene data show CDR1 as SGHRS and CDR2 as YFSETQ. The CDR3 protein is CASSHGQPYEQYF. In nucleotides, the CDR3 is TGCGCCAGCAGCCACGGACAACCCTACGAGCAGTACTTC.

V usage is TRBV27 and J usage is TRBJ2-1; D gene unclear. V lost 4 bases and J 6 bases, leaving 7 bases between the germline ends. This CDR3 region has 12 residues. The germline CDR1 and CDR2 sequences are MNHEY and SMNVEV (reference sequence). The DNA for the CDR3 is TGTGCCAGCAGTTGGGGTGGCAATGAGCAGTTCTTC. It translates to CASSWGGNEQFF.

This sequence joins TRBV7-2 and TRBJ1-2; D unclear. There are 14 residues in the CDR3. V shed 7 bases and J shed 8 bases, with 20 bases lying between them. Germline loops: CDR1 SGHTA, CDR2 FQGNSA. The CDR3 sequence is CASTPDRGYRGYTF. The CDR3, as DNA: TGTGCCAGCACCCCGGACCGGGGATATCGGGGCTACACCTTC.